This T cell receptor (beta chain) was identified in a study of blood T cell repertoires in COVID-19. At the level of the study: Sources were T cells, B-cell-depleted T cells, or PBMCs; the material itself was cDNA or gDNA.

How the authors handled the data: Estimated nucleated cell counts came from reference gene primer amplification. Repertoires were generated with immunoSEQ multiplex PCR, while TCRdb's copy carries only in-frame clones and drops some. V, J and clone size are those of that table, while D and trimming were read from the DNA. The table records about 280,000 clones, more than 80% of them present only once. CDR3 length: 14 amino acids. The germline V and J ends were trimmed by 7 bases and 6 bases, with 13 bases remaining between them. Germline V gene data show CDR1 as ENHRY and CDR2 as SYGVKD. Participants, about 18 to 90 years old, spanned 25 or so US areas. Donors were grouped by their self-reported clinical history.

This receptor was identified in a woman between 25 and 40 years old with acute COVID-19. This chain connects TRBV10-3 to TRBJ1-6; D remains unclear. The sequencing input was PBMCs or T cells enriched from blood (not recorded which). The CDR3 bases are TGTGCCATCACCGCCGGAACGGGTAATTCACCCCTCCACTTT. Protein sequence: CAITAGTGNSPLHF.